The rows below give T cell receptor beta chains drawn from one sample of a study of blood T cells in healthy people across ages. TCRdb re-called the 5' RACE reads with MiXCR, one entry per CDR3 protein. Counted here are approximately 960,000 distinct CDR3 sequences, about 27% occurring once; the ten biggest clones make up about 9.4%. Separately, the same data were catalogued under a study of T cells of mothers and their children.

The specimen was blood. These receptors all stem from a woman in her forties in good health. The CDR3 runs from the conserved cysteine through the conserved F or W. Each record gives: J gene, V gene, clone size, D gene, CDR3 protein, CDR3 DNA. A D gene is named only where the DNA matches it firmly. Where a row states a size, it is once, few, many or the class of an expanded clone; other rows omit it.

TRBJ2-7	TRBV6-1	-	-	CASSALPGTDTYEQYF	TGTGCCAGCAGTGCCTTACCCGGGACGGATACCTACGAGCAGTACTTC
TRBJ2-7	TRBV12-3/TRBV12-4	many	-	CASSPETAKPYEQYF	TGTGCCAGCAGCCCTGAGACAGCGAAACCCTACGAGCAGTACTTC
TRBJ2-5	TRBV6-1	-	-	CASSDPGGEVEQYF	TGTGCCAGCAGTGACCCAGGCGGGGAGGTTGAGCAGTACTTC
TRBJ2-7	TRBV20-1	-	TRBD2	CSARDQAGRSSYNEQYF	TGCAGTGCTAGAGACCAAGCGGGGAGGAGCTCCTACAATGAGCAGTACTTC
TRBJ1-4	TRBV14	-	-	CASSQVREGEKLFF	TGTGCCAGCAGCCAAGTCCGGGAGGGTGAAAAACTGTTTTTT
TRBJ2-5	TRBV15	few	-	CATSRDWGRGQETQYF	TGTGCCACCAGCAGAGATTGGGGACGCGGGCAAGAGACCCAGTACTTC
TRBJ2-7	TRBV10-3	-	-	CAISALGQATEQYF	TGTGCCATCAGTGCCCTTGGGCAGGCGACCGAGCAGTACTTC
TRBJ1-2	TRBV24-1	-	-	CATSEAGYYGCTF	TGTGCCACCAGTGAAGCAGGGTATTATGGCTGCACCTTC
TRBJ1-4	TRBV7-2	-	-	CASSPLWGRGEKLFF	TGTGCCAGCAGCCCCCTATGGGGTAGGGGAGAAAAACTGTTTTTT
TRBJ2-7	TRBV29-1	few	TRBD2	CSVELNGGTIYEQYF	TGCAGCGTTGAGTTGAACGGGGGGACCATCTACGAGCAGTACTTC
TRBJ2-1	TRBV28	-	-	CASSLRIRAGVSSYNEQFF	TGTGCCAGCAGTTTAAGAATTCGAGCGGGTGTGAGCTCCTACAATGAGCAGTTCTTC
TRBJ1-2	TRBV5-6	-	TRBD1	CASSLEDRDGGYTF	TGTGCCAGCAGCCTGGAGGACAGGGATGGTGGCTACACCTTC
TRBJ1-2	TRBV5-1	many	-	CASSLAGDYGYTF	TGCGCCAGCAGCCTGGCAGGGGACTATGGCTACACCTTC
TRBJ1-1	TRBV27	-	-	CASSPFGPVDTEAFF	TGTGCCAGCAGTCCTTTCGGCCCAGTCGACACTGAAGCTTTCTTT
TRBJ1-2	TRBV5-1	-	TRBD1	CASNPGGSYGYTF	TGCGCCAGCAATCCAGGGGGCAGCTATGGCTACACCTTC
TRBJ2-5	TRBV6-5	many	-	CASSYGGVQETQYF	TGTGCCAGCAGTTACGGTGGGGTTCAAGAGACCCAGTACTTC
TRBJ1-1	TRBV7-8	-	-	CASSLWGTSRNTGAFF	TGCGCCAGCAGCTTATGGGGGACCTCTCGGAACACTGGAGCTTTCTTT
TRBJ1-1	TRBV6-5	-	TRBD1	CASSFDRVNTEAFF	TGTGCCAGCAGCTTTGACAGGGTGAACACTGAAGCTTTCTTT
TRBJ1-2	TRBV25-1	-	-	CASSGVGVEAYYGYTF	TGTGCCAGCAGTGGGGTCGGTGTTGAGGCTTACTATGGCTACACCTTC
TRBJ2-3	TRBV20-1	few	TRBD1	CSGDSSTDTQYF	TGCAGTGGGGACAGTAGCACAGATACGCAGTATTTT
TRBJ1-1	TRBV3-1	-	TRBD1	CASSGTGQGAVNTEAFF	TGTGCCAGCAGCGGTACGGGACAGGGGGCGGTGAACACTGAAGCTTTCTTT
TRBJ2-2	TRBV20-1	-	-	CSAGGQVGNTGELFF	TGCAGTGCCGGGGGGCAGGTTGGGAACACCGGGGAGCTGTTTTTT
TRBJ2-7	TRBV4-3	many	-	CASSPDLADPYEQYF	TGCGCCAGCAGCCCGGACCTAGCAGACCCCTACGAGCAGTACTTC
TRBJ2-1	TRBV7-8	many	TRBD2	CASSLATSGYNEQFF	TGTGCCAGCAGCTTAGCGACTAGCGGGTACAATGAGCAGTTCTTC
TRBJ2-7	TRBV15	-	-	CATSKQRGNYEQYF	TGTGCCACCAGCAAACAGAGGGGAAATTACGAGCAGTACTTC
TRBJ2-1	TRBV28	-	-	CASRTRDLSSYNEQFF	TGTGCCAGCAGGACCCGGGACCTGAGCTCCTACAATGAGCAGTTCTTC
TRBJ2-1	TRBV11-3	few	TRBD1	CASSPGDRGESYNEQFF	TGTGCCAGCAGCCCAGGGGACAGGGGCGAGTCCTACAATGAGCAGTTCTTC
TRBJ1-1	TRBV25-1	-	TRBD1	CASSAPSDRANTEAFF	TGTGCCAGCAGTGCCCCCTCGGACAGGGCGAACACTGAAGCTTTCTTT
TRBJ2-1	TRBV5-1	many	-	CASSDPSSYNEQFF	TGCGCCAGCAGCGATCCGTCATCCTACAATGAGCAGTTCTTC
TRBJ2-1	TRBV20-1	-	-	CSAPQRGFYNEQFF	TGCAGTGCTCCCCAACGGGGGTTCTACAATGAGCAGTTCTTC
TRBJ2-3	TRBV3-1	-	-	CASSLIRDRQYF	TGTGCCAGCAGCCTGATCCGGGACCGACAGTATTTT
TRBJ1-1	TRBV9	-	-	CASSVVGEATEAFF	TGTGCCAGCAGCGTAGTAGGGGAGGCCACTGAAGCTTTCTTT
TRBJ2-3	TRBV20-1	-	-	CSATQGKITSTDTQYF	TGCAGTGCCACCCAGGGGAAGATCACTAGCACAGATACGCAGTATTTT
TRBJ1-4	TRBV5-1	many	TRBD1	CASSFGQGAEKLFF	TGCGCCAGCAGCTTTGGACAGGGGGCAGAAAAACTGTTTTTT
TRBJ2-5	TRBV20-1	few	TRBD2	CSALRGAGGDLETQYF	TGCAGTGCCCTCCGGGGGGCGGGGGGCGACTTGGAGACCCAGTACTTC
TRBJ2-1	TRBV12-3/TRBV12-4	few	TRBD1	CASSLGTGWYEQFF	TGTGCCAGCAGTTTGGGGACAGGGTGGTATGAGCAGTTCTTC
TRBJ2-1	TRBV6-2/TRBV6-3	-	-	CTTQDSQKGQFF	TGTACCACTCAGGACTCCCAGAAGGGGCAGTTCTTC
TRBJ2-5	TRBV7-9	many	-	CASNHGQNQETQYF	TGTGCCAGCAACCACGGACAGAACCAAGAGACCCAGTACTTC
TRBJ1-3	TRBV7-9	-	-	CASSLAGAGNTIYF	TGTGCCAGCAGCTTAGCAGGGGCAGGAAACACCATATATTTT
TRBJ2-1	TRBV4-1	-	-	CASSLPRAGVNNEQFF	TGCGCCAGCAGCCTACCTCGGGCAGGGGTAAACAATGAGCAGTTCTTC
TRBJ2-1	TRBV28	few	TRBD1	CASSLRTGRPFF	TGTGCCAGCAGTTTACGGACAGGGAGGCCGTTCTTC
TRBJ1-5	TRBV3-1	few	-	CASSQDRGAGQPQHF	TGCGCCAGCAGCCAAGATCGGGGAGCGGGTCAGCCCCAGCATTTT
TRBJ2-7	TRBV9	-	TRBD2	CASSRGGSGSYEQYF	TGTGCCAGCAGCCGAGGGGGGAGCGGGAGTTACGAGCAGTACTTC
TRBJ2-5	TRBV12-3/TRBV12-4	-	TRBD2	CASSLRTSRETQYF	TGTGCCAGCAGTTTAAGGACTAGCAGAGAGACCCAGTACTTC
TRBJ1-1	TRBV6-2/TRBV6-3	few	-	CASVDSFWTANTEAFF	TGTGCCAGCGTCGATTCCTTTTGGACAGCAAACACTGAAGCTTTCTTT
TRBJ2-4	TRBV12-3/TRBV12-4	-	TRBD1	CACSSPGTGTKNIQYF	TGTGCCTGCAGTTCCCCCGGGACAGGGACCAAAAACATTCAGTACTTC
TRBJ2-3	TRBV6-6	-	TRBD1	CASDRDSSTDTQYF	TGTGCCAGCGACCGGGACAGTAGCACAGATACGCAGTATTTT
TRBJ1-2	TRBV29-1	-	TRBD1	CSVGGEDREYGYTF	TGCAGCGTGGGGGGTGAGGACAGGGAGTATGGCTACACCTTC
TRBJ1-1	TRBV4-1	-	-	CASSQGLNLNTEAFF	TGCGCCAGCAGCCAAGGACTCAACTTGAACACTGAAGCTTTCTTT
TRBJ2-1	TRBV28	-	-	CASSLPPALSSYNEQFF	TGTGCCAGCAGTTTACCCCCGGCCCTCAGCTCCTACAATGAGCAGTTCTTC
TRBJ1-1	TRBV5-1	-	-	CAGSITMGSEAFF	TGCGCCGGCAGCATAACAATGGGCTCTGAAGCTTTCTTT
TRBJ1-1	TRBV5-1	-	-	CASSLALFRSANTEAFF	TGCGCCAGCAGCTTGGCCCTCTTTAGGTCGGCTAACACTGAAGCTTTCTTT
TRBJ2-7	TRBV20-1	-	-	CSAGLDGSYEQYF	TGCAGTGCTGGACTGGACGGATCCTACGAGCAGTACTTC
TRBJ2-7	TRBV20-1	-	-	CSAKSLRGLHYEQYF	TGCAGTGCTAAAAGTCTCCGGGGCCTGCACTACGAGCAGTACTTC
TRBJ2-5	TRBV2	-	-	CASRAYQKLQETQYF	TGTGCCAGCAGAGCCTATCAAAAACTACAAGAGACCCAGTACTTC